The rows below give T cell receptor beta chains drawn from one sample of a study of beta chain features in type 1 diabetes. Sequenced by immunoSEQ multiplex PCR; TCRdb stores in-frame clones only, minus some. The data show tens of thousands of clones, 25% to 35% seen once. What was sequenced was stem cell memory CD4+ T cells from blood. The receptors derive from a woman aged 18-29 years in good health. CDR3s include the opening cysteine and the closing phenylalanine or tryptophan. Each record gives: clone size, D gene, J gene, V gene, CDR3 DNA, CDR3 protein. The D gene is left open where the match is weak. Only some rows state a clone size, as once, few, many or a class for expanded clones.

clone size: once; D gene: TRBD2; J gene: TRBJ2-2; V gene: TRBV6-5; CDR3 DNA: TGTGCCAGCAGCCGGACTAGCTTCAACACCGGGGAGCTGTTTTTT; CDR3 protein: CASSRTSFNTGELFF
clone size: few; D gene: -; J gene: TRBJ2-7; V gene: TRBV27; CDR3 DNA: TGTGCCAGCACCGCTAGGGGCTCGACCCGCTCCTCCTACGAGCAGTACTTC; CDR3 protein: CASTARGSTRSSYEQYF
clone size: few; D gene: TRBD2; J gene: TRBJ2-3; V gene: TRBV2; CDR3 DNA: TGTGCCAGCCAGACCTCAGCGGGGGGCCGCCGAGATACGCAGTATTTT; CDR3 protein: CASQTSAGGRRDTQYF
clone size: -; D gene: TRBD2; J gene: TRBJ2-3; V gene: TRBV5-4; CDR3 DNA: TGTGCCAGCAGCTTGGAGGCTAGCGGGACCACAGATACGCAGTATTTT; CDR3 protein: CASSLEASGTTDTQYF
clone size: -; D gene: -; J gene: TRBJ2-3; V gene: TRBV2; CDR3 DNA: TGTGCCAGCAGCCTCCTTACAATTGGCACAGATACGCAGTATTTT; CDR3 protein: CASSLLTIGTDTQYF
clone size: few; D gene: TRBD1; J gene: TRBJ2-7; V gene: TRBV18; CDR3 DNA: TGTGCCAGCTCGCTGACAGGGTCCTCCTACGAGCAGTACTTC; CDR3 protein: CASSLTGSSYEQYF
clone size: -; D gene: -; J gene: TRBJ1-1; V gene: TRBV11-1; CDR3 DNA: TGTGCCAGCAGCCTCGGGTTGAACACTGAAGCTTTCTTT; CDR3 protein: CASSLGLNTEAFF
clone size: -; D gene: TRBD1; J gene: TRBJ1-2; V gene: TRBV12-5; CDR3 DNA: TGTGCTAGTGGTTTGCCCAGGGGGATCAGCTATGGCTACACCTTC; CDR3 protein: CASGLPRGISYGYTF
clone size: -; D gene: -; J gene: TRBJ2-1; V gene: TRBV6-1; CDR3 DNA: TGTGCCAGCAGTCCCCGGGCAGGGGGGAGCAATGAGCAGTTCTTC; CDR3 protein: CASSPRAGGSNEQFF
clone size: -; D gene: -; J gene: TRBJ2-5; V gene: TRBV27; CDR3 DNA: TGTGCCAGCAGTTGGAGACTAACCGAGACCCAGTACTTC; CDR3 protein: CASSWRLTETQYF